The rows below give T cell receptor beta chains drawn from one sample of a study of blood T cell repertoires in COVID-19. The table came from immunoSEQ multiplex PCR; TCRdb's copy has only in-frame clones and leaves some out. The table shows 150,000 to 250,000 clones, with approximately 82% occurring only once. What was sequenced was peripheral blood. The origin of the receptors is a human donor with acute or convalescent COVID-19. The donor label of this sample is uncertain. Both conserved end residues are part of each CDR3. D genes are given only for firm matches. Only part of the rows carry a size: once, few, many, or a class if the clone is expanded.

abundance | j_gene | d_gene | v_gene | CDR3nt | CDR3aa
. | TRBJ1-4 | . | TRBV6-5 | TGTGCCAGCAGTAGACAGGAAAAACTGTTTTTT | CASSRQEKLFF
. | TRBJ1-5 | . | TRBV24-1 | TGTGCCACCAGTGACCCGACTGGGCCCCAGCATTTT | CATSDPTGPQHF
. | TRBJ2-2 | . | TRBV25-1 | TGTGCCAGCAGTCTGAACACCGGGGAGCTGTTTTTT | CASSLNTGELFF
. | TRBJ1-5 | . | TRBV6-5 | TGTGCCAGCTCGGTACGGGGGGGGCGCGGACAGCCCCAGCATTTT | CASSVRGGRGQPQHF
. | TRBJ2-1 | . | TRBV11-2 | TGTGCCAGCAGCTTAGGGCTAGCAGACGAGCAGTTCTTC | CASSLGLADEQFF
. | TRBJ1-2 | TRBD1 | TRBV29-1 | TGCAGCGTTGGCGGACAGGGGGCGAAAAATGGCTACACCTTC | CSVGGQGAKNGYTF
. | TRBJ2-7 | . | TRBV18 | TGTGCCAGCTCACCATCCGCGGGTAGCGGAGTCACCTACGAGCAGTACTTC | CASSPSAGSGVTYEQYF
. | TRBJ1-6 | TRBD1 | TRBV30 | TGTGCCTGGGGGACAGATTCACCCCTCCACTTT | CAWGTDSPLHF
. | TRBJ1-1 | TRBD1 | TRBV19 | TGTGCCAGTAGTTCCCGACAGGGGAATGAAGCTTTCTTT | CASSSRQGNEAFF
. | TRBJ2-1 | TRBD2 | TRBV18 | TGTGCCAGCTCACCCCGACTAGCGGGAGACAATGAGCAGTTCTTC | CASSPRLAGDNEQFF
. | TRBJ2-7 | . | TRBV29-1 | TGCAGCGTCGTGGCAGGACATCGCTACGAGCAGTACTTC | CSVVAGHRYEQYF
. | TRBJ2-5 | TRBD1 | TRBV5-5 | TGTGCCAGCAGTCGAACCGGGACAGCCCAAGAGACCCAGTACTTC | CASSRTGTAQETQYF
. | TRBJ1-1 | TRBD1 | TRBV2 | TGTGCCAGCGTTGGGACAGCGAACACTGAAGCTTTCTTT | CASVGTANTEAFF
few | TRBJ1-1 | TRBD1 | TRBV18 | TGTGCCAGCTCACCTGGACAGGGGGTTACTGAAGCTTTCTTT | CASSPGQGVTEAFF
. | TRBJ2-7 | TRBD2 | TRBV27 | TGTGCCAGCAGTTCCTCCGGGACTAGTCCCTACGAGCAGTACTTC | CASSSSGTSPYEQYF
. | TRBJ2-7 | . | TRBV3-1/TRBV3-2 | TGTGCCAGCAGCCAAGGGGGCCAGCCCCCCTACGAGCAGTACTTC | CASSQGGQPPYEQYF
. | TRBJ1-1 | . | TRBV12-3/TRBV12-4 | TGTGCCAGCAGTTTACAGGAGAACACTGAAGCTTTCTTT | CASSLQENTEAFF
. | TRBJ2-1 | TRBD1 | TRBV18 | TGTGCCAGCTCACGCCCGGGACAGGGAGCCCCTTCCTACAATGAGCAGTTCTTC | CASSRPGQGAPSYNEQFF
once | TRBJ1-1 | TRBD1 | TRBV7-9 | TGTGCCAGCAGCCATCCGGGACAGAATATTGAAGCTTTCTTT | CASSHPGQNIEAFF
. | TRBJ2-7 | . | TRBV10-3 | TGTGCCATCAGTCGGCCAGGGGAGCCCTACGAGCAGTACTTC | CAISRPGEPYEQYF
. | TRBJ2-7 | TRBD1 | TRBV5-1 | TGCGCCAGCAGCCCGCTAAACACTCCAGGGGGCTCGGGCGAGCAGTACTTC | CASSPLNTPGGSGEQYF
. | TRBJ1-1 | . | TRBV7-9 | TGTGCCAGCAGCTTCCAGACAGGTATTGGAACTGAAGCTTTCTTT | CASSFQTGIGTEAFF
. | TRBJ1-5 | TRBD1 | TRBV29-1 | TGCAGCGTTGCTCTCGGGGACAGGGCAGGTCAGCCCCAGCATTTT | CSVALGDRAGQPQHF
. | TRBJ1-6 | . | TRBV6-5 | TGTGCCACCAGCAGGCAGGGGAATAATTCACCCCTCCACTTT | CATSRQGNNSPLHF
. | TRBJ1-3 | . | TRBV7-9 | TGTGCCAGCAGCGCACCAGGACTCTCTGGAAACACCATATATTTT | CASSAPGLSGNTIYF
few | TRBJ2-1 | . | TRBV5-6 | TGTGCCAGCAGCTCTACCAGGGGAGCCTACAATGAGCAGTTCTTC | CASSSTRGAYNEQFF
. | TRBJ1-1 | TRBD1 | TRBV19 | TGTGCCAGTAGTATAGTTGGACAGGGGAACACTGAAGCTTTCTTT | CASSIVGQGNTEAFF
. | TRBJ2-1 | TRBD2 | TRBV27 | TGTGCCAGCAGTTGGGCTTTAACTAGCGTCAATGAGCAGTTCTTC | CASSWALTSVNEQFF
. | TRBJ2-2 | . | TRBV18 | TGTGCCAGCTCGGCGGGGACAGCCGGGGAGCTGTTTTTT | CASSAGTAGELFF
. | TRBJ2-1 | . | TRBV7-8 | TGTGCCAGCAGCCCCTCTCAGGGGATAAGTACCAATGAGCAGTTCTTC | CASSPSQGISTNEQFF
. | TRBJ2-7 | . | TRBV7-9 | TGTGCCAGCAGCTTAGCGGGAGGAGGCGAGCAGTACTTC | CASSLAGGGEQYF
. | TRBJ2-1 | TRBD2 | TRBV7-6 | TGTGCCAGCAGCTTAACTTCGGCTAGCGGGAATTTTGTGGAGCAGTTCTTC | CASSLTSASGNFVEQFF
few | TRBJ2-3 | TRBD2 | TRBV27 | TGTGCCAGCATCGAAGCGGGGAGGAGCACAGATACGCAGTATTTT | CASIEAGRSTDTQYF
. | TRBJ2-1 | . | TRBV19 | TGTGCCAGTAGTATATCGGGGGGCCTCAGCAATGAGCAGTTCTTC | CASSISGGLSNEQFF
once | TRBJ2-6 | TRBD1 | TRBV7-3 | TGTGCCAGCAGCCGTACTACAGGGGCTGGGGCCAACGTCCTGACTTTC | CASSRTTGAGANVLTF
. | TRBJ2-6 | . | TRBV14 | TGTGCCAGCAGCCAAGGGCCAGGTACCGTCCTGACTTTC | CASSQGPGTVLTF
few | TRBJ2-2 | TRBD2 | TRBV6-2/TRBV6-3 | TGTGCCAGCAGTTATCCGGGACTAGCGACCGGGGAGCTGTTTTTT | CASSYPGLATGELFF
. | TRBJ2-1 | TRBD2 | TRBV29-1 | TGCAGCGTCCACCGTAAGGGACTGACTAGCGGGAGGCCCCAGGAGCAGTTCTTC | CSVHRKGLTSGRPQEQFF
few | TRBJ2-7 | TRBD1 | TRBV6-5 | TGTGCCAGCAGTTACGGAACGGGACAGGGACCCTACGAGCAGTACTTC | CASSYGTGQGPYEQYF
. | TRBJ2-7 | TRBD2 | TRBV7-9 | TGTGCCAGCAGCTTTGATCGAGCGGGAGATCGCTACGAGCAGTACTTC | CASSFDRAGDRYEQYF
. | TRBJ1-1 | . | TRBV7-2 | TGTGCCTCGAGACAACAGGGTAATGTTTTTGCTGAAGCTTTCTTT | CASRQQGNVFAEAFF
. | TRBJ1-1 | TRBD1 | TRBV6-1 | TGTGCCAGCAGTGAGGGACAGGGCGAGGCGGACACTGAAGCTTTCTTT | CASSEGQGEADTEAFF
. | TRBJ2-1 | . | TRBV9 | TGTGCCAGCAGCCCCGGCGGAGGTAGATACAATGAGCAGTTCTTC | CASSPGGGRYNEQFF
. | TRBJ1-1 | . | TRBV4-3 | TGCGCCAGCAGCCAAGGGGGGGGGAACACTGAAGCTTTCTTT | CASSQGGGNTEAFF
. | TRBJ2-1 | TRBD2 | TRBV7-3 | TGTGCCAGCAGCGTCGGACTAGCGGGTGAGCAGTTCTTC | CASSVGLAGEQFF
. | TRBJ2-3 | TRBD2 | TRBV24-1 | TGTGCCACCAGCATAGCGGGAGGTGGCGCAGATACGCAGTATTTT | CATSIAGGGADTQYF
. | TRBJ2-1 | TRBD2 | TRBV7-6 | TGTGCCAGCAGCTTAGGTCCCCCTAGCGGGAGGCCTAATACCTTCTACAATGAGCAGTTCTTC | CASSLGPPSGRPNTFYNEQFF
. | TRBJ1-1 | TRBD1 | TRBV7-3 | TGTGCCAGCAGCTTGACAGGGGGCGGAGGAACTGAAGCTTTCTTT | CASSLTGGGGTEAFF
. | TRBJ1-1 | . | TRBV10-3 | TGTGCCATCAGTGAGTCCCAGAACACTGAAGCTTTCTTT | CAISESQNTEAFF